This entry is about one TCR beta chain. Its antigen is undetermined. The table came from immunoSEQ multiplex PCR; TCRdb's copy has only in-frame clones and leaves some out. The sample records over 75,000 clones, approximately 90% being singletons. The sample comes from a study of a mutant IDH1 vaccine in newly diagnosed glioma. About the research overall: Before enrollment, the patients had been treated with radiotherapy alone, temozolomide alone, or both together. Most of them had received both. The study's findings and limits: Patients mounted vaccine-induced immune responses in around 93% of cases.

Regarding time point: baseline, week 1 (first vaccination visit). The treatment here: pre-vaccination baseline after standard-of-care therapy. Newly diagnosed WHO grade 3 or 4 IDH1-mutant, ATRX-lost astrocytomas were identified in the donors. The TCR originated in a woman in her forties or fifties with glioma. The source material was PBMCs, sampled from a glioma patient treated with radiotherapy, temozolomide or both.

CDR3 region: CASSLSAMNTEAFF. For the CDR3, the DNA is TGTGCCAGCAGCCTGTCAGCGATGAACACTGAAGCTTTCTTT. The chain carries TRBV11-2 and TRBJ1-1, with no clear D. Germline assignment: CDR1 SGHAT and CDR2 FQNNGV. The CDR3 contains 14 residues. The V and J ends lost 5 bases and 0 bases respectively, with 10 bases between them.